Listed below are T cell receptor beta chains from one sample, sequenced in a study of blood T cell repertoires in COVID-19. TCRdb's copy holds only in-frame clones and misses some; the assay was immunoSEQ multiplex PCR. Of a few hundred thousand clones listed, roughly 89% were seen once; the top ten hold around 2.3%. What was sequenced was peripheral blood. Source of these receptors: a woman in her sixties or seventies with COVID-19, enrolled during active disease. CDR3s include the opening cysteine and the closing phenylalanine or tryptophan. The order of the fields is V gene, CDR3 length, J gene, CDR3 protein.

>TRBV9|15|TRBJ1-1
CASSVEVEMNTEAFF
>TRBV5-1|14|TRBJ1-1
CASSLGTVNTEAFF
>TRBV2|14|TRBJ2-1
CASSVGGSYNEQFF
>TRBV7-9|16|TRBJ1-1
CASSLGVGAPNTEAFF
>TRBV27|16|TRBJ1-5
CASSAWTGASNQPQHF
>TRBV7-9|14|TRBJ1-2
CASSLPGGLGGYTF
>TRBV7-3|14|TRBJ1-4
CASSRQGGNEKLFF
>TRBV6-2/TRBV6-3|15|TRBJ1-6
CASSPGRTGYSPLHF
>TRBV5-5|15|TRBJ1-2
CASSLDAGLSYGYTF
>TRBV3-1/TRBV3-2|13|TRBJ2-1
CASSQGGGGPQFF
>TRBV4-2|15|TRBJ1-2
CASSQVQGRNYGYTF
>TRBV6-6|15|TRBJ2-3
CASSRTSGLADTQYF
>TRBV27|15|TRBJ1-6
CASSLSGGYNSPLHF
>TRBV6-5|15|TRBJ1-2
CASRGQGAPDYGYTF
>TRBV6-5|13|TRBJ1-2
CASSYHTGAGYTF
>TRBV10-3|16|TRBJ2-3
CAISERDRGRTDTQYF
>TRBV11-2|13|TRBJ1-5
CASSLGAGQPQHF
>TRBV7-9|17|TRBJ2-7
CASSLDRISGGRHEQYF
>TRBV7-3|13|TRBJ2-3
CASSKQGPDTQYF
>TRBV7-9|15|TRBJ1-2
CASSQEGGLNYGYTF
>TRBV6-2/TRBV6-3|12|TRBJ1-2
CASSQGFGGYTF
>TRBV4-1|14|TRBJ1-1
CASSPQGWNTEAFF
>TRBV5-1|16|TRBJ2-1
CASSPDRVTSYNEQFF
>TRBV5-1|15|TRBJ1-1
CASSWGQSRGTEAFF
>TRBV6-6|13|TRBJ1-2
CASSPGQVYGYTF
>TRBV6-2/TRBV6-3|15|TRBJ1-5
CASSYLARSNQPQHF
>TRBV4-3|14|TRBJ2-2
CASSRSGATGELFF
>TRBV5-4|15|TRBJ2-5
CASSLGAGGLETQYF
>TRBV7-3|13|TRBJ1-1
CASSQAGGTEAFF
>TRBV7-6|17|TRBJ1-2
CASSLPYQGQGEGGYTF
>TRBV6-4|17|TRBJ2-4
CASSEKGQGAPKNIQYF
>TRBV29-1|14|TRBJ2-2
CSVAPGQSTGELFF
>TRBV19|13|TRBJ2-7
CASSIGLAYEQYF
>TRBV9|15|TRBJ2-7
CASSPKVRGTYEQYF
>TRBV10-1|17|TRBJ2-2
CASTGRSSGMITGELFF
>TRBV19|13|TRBJ1-2
CASSNWRRYGYTF
>TRBV5-8|15|TRBJ2-7
CASSLGRGNIYEQYF
>TRBV2|15|TRBJ1-5
CASTPGQGLSQPQHF
>TRBV5-1|13|TRBJ2-5
CASRWTVQETQYF
>TRBV4-1|17|TRBJ2-3
CASSPPSPGGARDTQYF
>TRBV7-2|14|TRBJ2-1
CASRGQRSYNEQFF
>TRBV4-3|16|TRBJ1-2
CASSHEAGTVAYGYTF
>TRBV5-6|17|TRBJ1-2
CASSSPARQAYHYGYTF
>TRBV19|14|TRBJ1-1
CASSLQGGVTEAFF
>TRBV5-1|17|TRBJ1-6
CASSRDSSSSYNSPLHF
>TRBV5-1|17|TRBJ1-1
CASSLGPATGMNTEAFF
>TRBV7-8|14|TRBJ1-5
CASSLGQGGQPQHF
>TRBV9|16|TRBJ2-2
CASSARDSANTGELFF
>TRBV19|14|TRBJ2-5
CASRDRGDGETQYF
>TRBV20-1|11|TRBJ1-1
CSARQGLSAFF
>TRBV6-5|11|TRBJ1-2
CASSTEGGYTF